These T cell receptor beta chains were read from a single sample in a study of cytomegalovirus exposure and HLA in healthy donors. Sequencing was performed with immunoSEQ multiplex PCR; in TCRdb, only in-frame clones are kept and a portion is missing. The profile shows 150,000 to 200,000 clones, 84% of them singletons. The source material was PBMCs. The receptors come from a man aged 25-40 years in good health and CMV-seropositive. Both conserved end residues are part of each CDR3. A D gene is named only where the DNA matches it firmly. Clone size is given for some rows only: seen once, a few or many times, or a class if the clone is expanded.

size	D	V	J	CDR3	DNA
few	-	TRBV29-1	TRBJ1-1	CSVALGREGTEAFF	TGCAGCGTTGCCCTTGGCAGAGAGGGCACTGAAGCTTTCTTT
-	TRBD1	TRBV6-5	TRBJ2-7	CASSYGTGDYEQYF	TGTGCCAGCAGTTACGGGACAGGGGACTACGAGCAGTACTTC
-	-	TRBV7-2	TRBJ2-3	CASRPGASTDTQYF	TGTGCCAGCCGTCCGGGAGCTAGCACAGATACGCAGTATTTT
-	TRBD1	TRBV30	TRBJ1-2	CAWSERGRGRGGYTF	TGTGCCTGGAGTGAAAGGGGCAGGGGGCGCGGTGGCTACACCTTC
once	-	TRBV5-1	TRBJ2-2	CASSLANRGAKANTGELFF	TGCGCCAGCAGCTTGGCCAATCGGGGGGCGAAGGCGAACACCGGGGAGCTGTTTTTT
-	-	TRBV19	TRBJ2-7	CASSIRGTKSSYEQYF	TGTGCCAGTAGTATTCGGGGGACCAAAAGCTCCTACGAGCAGTACTTC
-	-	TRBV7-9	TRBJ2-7	CASSLPRIYEQYF	TGTGCCAGCAGCCTCCCCAGGATTTACGAGCAGTACTTC
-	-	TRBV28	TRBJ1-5	CASTTNGGNSNQPQHF	TGTGCCAGCACCACTAACGGAGGCAATAGCAATCAGCCCCAGCATTTT
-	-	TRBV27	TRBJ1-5	CASSNGPSSNQPQHF	TGTGCCAGCAGTAATGGGCCTTCTAGCAATCAGCCCCAGCATTTT
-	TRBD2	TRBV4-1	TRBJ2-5	CASSQPTSGRQTEETQYF	TGCGCCAGCAGCCAGCCAACTAGCGGGAGACAAACTGAAGAGACCCAGTACTTC
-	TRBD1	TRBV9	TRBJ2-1	CASSPRDSYNEQFF	TGTGCCAGCAGCCCACGGGACAGTTACAATGAGCAGTTCTTC
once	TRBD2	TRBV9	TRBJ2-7	CASSATSESTEQYF	TGTGCCAGCAGCGCGACTAGCGAGTCTACCGAGCAGTACTTC
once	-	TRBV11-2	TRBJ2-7	CASIPLRRPASYEQYF	TGTGCCAGCATCCCCCTTCGGCGGCCTGCGTCCTACGAGCAGTACTTC
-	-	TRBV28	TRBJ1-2	CASSFLLRTASYGYTF	TGTGCCAGCAGTTTCCTACTGCGGACAGCATCCTATGGCTACACCTTC
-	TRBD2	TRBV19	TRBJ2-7	CASSRGLADTYEQYF	TGTGCCAGTAGCAGGGGACTAGCGGACACCTACGAGCAGTACTTC
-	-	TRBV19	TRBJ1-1	CASSILTPGNTEAFF	TGTGCCAGTAGTATCCTCACCCCGGGGAACACTGAAGCTTTCTTT
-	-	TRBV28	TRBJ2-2	CASRKDITGELFF	TGTGCCAGCAGAAAGGACATCACCGGGGAGCTGTTTTTT
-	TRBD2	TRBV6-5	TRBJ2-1	CASSYSTSGVYNEQFF	TGTGCCAGCAGTTACTCGACTAGCGGGGTCTACAATGAGCAGTTCTTC
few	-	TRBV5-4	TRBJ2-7	CASSLDRESYEQYF	TGTGCCAGCAGCTTGGACAGGGAGTCCTACGAGCAGTACTTC
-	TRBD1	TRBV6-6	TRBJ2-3	CASSYSGTDYTDTQYF	TGTGCCAGCAGTTACTCGGGGACAGACTACACAGATACGCAGTATTTT
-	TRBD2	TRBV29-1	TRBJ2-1	CSVQAGISYNEQFF	TGCAGCGTTCAAGCGGGAATCTCCTACAATGAGCAGTTCTTC
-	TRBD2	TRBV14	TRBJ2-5	CASSLRLAGYETQYF	TGTGCCAGCAGCCTTCGACTAGCGGGTTATGAGACCCAGTACTTC
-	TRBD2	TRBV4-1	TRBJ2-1	CASSHKGTSGGRGEQFF	TGCGCCAGCAGCCATAAAGGGACTAGCGGGGGCCGGGGGGAGCAGTTCTTC
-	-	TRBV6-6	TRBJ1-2	CASRGIPRGQGGYTF	TGTGCCAGCAGGGGAATCCCGCGGGGCCAGGGAGGCTACACCTTC
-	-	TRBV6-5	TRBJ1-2	CASTIPGVGYTF	TGTGCCAGCACCATACCGGGGGTAGGCTACACCTTC
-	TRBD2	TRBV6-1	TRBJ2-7	CAGQSAGDDDEQYF	TGTGCCGGCCAATCGGCGGGAGACGACGACGAGCAGTACTTC
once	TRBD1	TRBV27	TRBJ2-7	CASSPRQGAVQYF	TGTGCCAGCAGCCCACGACAGGGGGCGGTGCAGTACTTC
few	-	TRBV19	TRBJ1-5	CASSMRQGSNQPQHF	TGTGCCAGTAGTATGAGGCAGGGGAGTAATCAGCCCCAGCATTTT
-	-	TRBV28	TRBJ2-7	CASSSGTTYEQYF	TGTGCCAGCAGTTCCGGGACAACCTACGAGCAGTACTTC
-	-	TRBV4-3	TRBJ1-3	CASSQDTGSGNTIYF	TGCGCCAGCAGCCAAGATACGGGCTCTGGAAACACCATATATTTT
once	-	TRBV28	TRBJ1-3	CASSLGGARGNTIYF	TGTGCCAGCAGTTTAGGGGGGGCGAGGGGAAACACCATATATTTT
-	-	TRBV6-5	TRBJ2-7	CASRQDSSSSYEQYF	TGTGCCAGCAGGCAGGACTCCTCATCCTCCTACGAGCAGTACTTC
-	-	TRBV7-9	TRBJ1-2	CASSPTGDGYTF	TGTGCCAGCAGCCCGACGGGGGATGGCTACACCTTC
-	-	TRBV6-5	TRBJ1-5	CASSYSGGGQPQHF	TGTGCCAGCAGTTACTCAGGGGGAGGGCAGCCCCAGCATTTT
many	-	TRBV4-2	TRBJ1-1	CASSQVAGENTEAFF	TGTGCCAGCAGCCAAGTCGCGGGGGAGAACACTGAAGCTTTCTTT
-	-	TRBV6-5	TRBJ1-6	CASTLGGENSPLHF	TGTGCCAGCACACTGGGGGGGGAGAATTCACCCCTCCACTTT
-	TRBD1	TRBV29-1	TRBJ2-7	CSVGGQGSYEQYF	TGCAGCGTTGGGGGACAGGGCTCCTACGAGCAGTACTTC
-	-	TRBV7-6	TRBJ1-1	CASSLQATNTEAFF	TGTGCCAGCAGCTTACAGGCCACGAACACTGAAGCTTTCTTT
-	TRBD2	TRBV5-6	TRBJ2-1	CASSLLAGVASYNEQFF	TGTGCCAGCAGCTTGCTAGCGGGAGTAGCAAGCTACAATGAGCAGTTCTTC
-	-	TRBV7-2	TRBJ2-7	CASSLDPGSYEQYF	TGTGCCAGCAGCTTAGATCCAGGCAGCTACGAGCAGTACTTC
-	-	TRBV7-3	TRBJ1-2	CASSPDSYGYTF	TGTGCCAGCAGCCCCGACAGTTATGGCTACACCTTC
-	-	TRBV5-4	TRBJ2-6	CASSFYGSGANVLTF	TGTGCCAGCAGCTTTTACGGGTCTGGGGCCAACGTCCTGACTTTC
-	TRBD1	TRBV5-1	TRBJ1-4	CASSLTTGDHEKLFF	TGCGCCAGCAGCTTAACCACAGGGGATCATGAAAAACTGTTTTTT
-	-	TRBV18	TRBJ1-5	CASAQDSRDQPQHF	TGTGCCAGCGCGCAAGACAGCCGCGATCAGCCCCAGCATTTT
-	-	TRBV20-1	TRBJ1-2	CSALSEGGYTF	TGCAGTGCTCTCTCAGAGGGTGGCTACACCTTC
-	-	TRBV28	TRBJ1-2	CASSLWSERSAYGYTF	TGTGCCAGCAGTTTATGGTCCGAGAGATCTGCCTATGGCTACACCTTC
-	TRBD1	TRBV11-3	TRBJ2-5	CASSRQGAGETQYF	TGTGCCAGCAGCAGACAGGGGGCAGGAGAGACCCAGTACTTC
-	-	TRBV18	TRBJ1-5	CASSPGLSNQPQHF	TGTGCCAGCTCACCGGGGCTAAGCAATCAGCCCCAGCATTTT
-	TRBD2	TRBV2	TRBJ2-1	CASTAVLAGKEQFF	TGTGCCAGCACCGCAGTACTAGCGGGAAAGGAGCAGTTCTTC
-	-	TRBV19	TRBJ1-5	CASTMTDSNQPQHF	TGTGCCAGTACCATGACAGATAGCAATCAGCCCCAGCATTTT
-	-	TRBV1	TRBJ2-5	CTSSQAPRGARGTQYF	TGCACCAGCAGCCAAGCCCCGCGGGGGGCCCGGGGGACCCAGTACTTC
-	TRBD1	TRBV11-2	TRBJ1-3	CASSLVGDRGLKNTIYF	TGTGCCAGCAGCTTAGTAGGGGACAGGGGGCTGAAAAACACCATATATTTT
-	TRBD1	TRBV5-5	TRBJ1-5	CASSFQGDQPQHF	TGTGCCAGCAGCTTCCAGGGGGATCAGCCCCAGCATTTT
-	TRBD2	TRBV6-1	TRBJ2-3	CASSGLAGGPDTQYF	TGTGCCAGCAGTGGACTAGCGGGGGGCCCGGATACGCAGTATTTT
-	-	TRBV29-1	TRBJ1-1	CSVDPGGTEAFF	TGCAGCGTTGATCCCGGGGGCACTGAAGCTTTCTTT
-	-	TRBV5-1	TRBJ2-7	CASSLDRVKYEQYF	TGCGCCAGCAGCTTGGACAGGGTAAAGTACGAGCAGTACTTC
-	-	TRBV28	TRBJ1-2	CASSTQGRDYGYTF	TGTGCCAGCAGTACACAGGGAAGGGACTATGGCTACACCTTC
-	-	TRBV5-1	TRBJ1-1	CASKEAVNTEAFF	TGCGCCAGCAAAGAGGCGGTGAACACTGAAGCTTTCTTT
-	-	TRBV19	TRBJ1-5	CASSIPGANNQPQHF	TGTGCCAGTAGTATCCCAGGGGCAAACAATCAGCCCCAGCATTTT
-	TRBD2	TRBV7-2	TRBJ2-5	CASSVTSGPGTQYF	TGTGCCAGCAGCGTTACTAGCGGACCAGGGACCCAGTACTTC